One and the same sample provided the 19 T cell receptor beta chains below, sequenced in a study of OX40 agonist ivuxolimab in advanced cancers. Some clones are missing from TCRdb's copy, which holds only in-frame ones; the method was immunoSEQ multiplex PCR. The sample holds fewer than 75,000 clones, around 87% seen once. Source: CD4+ or CD8+ T cells sorted from blood, taken in a trial of the OX40 agonist ivuxolimab. The receptors derive from an adult with an advanced solid tumor such as melanoma, head and neck, liver or kidney cancer.

The chain joins TRBV18 to TRBJ2-7; TRBD1 matches at 9 bases. Trimming removed 6 bases from V and 6 bases from J; junction bases left unmatched: 6. From germline, CDR1 is KGHSH and CDR2 LQKENI. CDR3 size: 13 residues. The CDR3 DNA is TGTGCCAGCTCTCACACAGGGGGCGGCGAGCAGTACTTC. The encoded protein is CASSHTGGGEQYF.

This clone has only one observation. The V and J genes are TRBV7-3 and TRBJ2-1; 7 nucleotides line up with TRBD1. Per germline, CDR1 SGHTA and CDR2 FQGTGA. V lost 0 bases, J lost 4 bases, and 6 bases stayed unmatched. This CDR3 contains 16 residues. CDR3 sequence reads: CASSLTLTGLYNEQFF. CDR3 nucleotide sequence: TGTGCCAGCAGCTTAACCCTGACAGGGTTGTACAATGAGCAGTTCTTC.

This chain connects TRBV11-3 to TRBJ1-3; TRBD1 matches 7 bases. Germline CDR1 reads SGHNT; CDR2 reads YENEEA. The V segment lost 5 bases and the J segment 2 bases; nucleotides outside the gene matches: 3. The CDR3 loop spans 14 amino acids. The chain's CDR3 is CASSEDRAGNTIYF. The DNA for the CDR3 is TGTGCCAGCAGCGAAGACAGGGCTGGAAACACCATATATTTT.

This clone was seen a single time. The genes are TRBV7-2 and TRBJ2-7; 11 bases are a match to TRBD1. J lost 5 bases, V lost 5 bases, and 8 bases had no gene match. The CDR3 is 15 residues long. Looked up from germline, CDR1 is SGHTA and CDR2 is FQGNSA. CDR3 in amino acids: CASSRGQGAWDEQYF. CDR3 in DNA: TGTGCCAGCAGCCGCGGACAGGGGGCGTGGGACGAGCAGTACTTC.

The gene calls are TRBV7-9 and TRBJ2-5, with 10 nucleotides matching TRBD1. CDR1 is SEHNR and CDR2 is FQNEAQ in the germline V gene (reference sequence). The CDR3 extends over 14 amino acids. V trimming: 5 bases; J trimming: 3 bases; junction bases outside the gene matches: 3. DNA of the CDR3: TGTGCCAGCAGCGGGACAGGGGTGGAAGAGACCCAGTACTTC. Its protein product is CASSGTGVEETQYF.

This rearrangement joins TRBV10-1 to TRBJ2-2; D not resolved. Germline values: CDR1 WNHNN, CDR2 SYGVQD (reference sequence). The V end was cut by 3 bases, the J end by 3 bases, with 8 bases between. The CDR3 covers 14 residues. Here the CDR3 reads CASSDTTDTGELFF. The CDR3 DNA sequence: TGCGCCAGCAGTGATACTACCGACACCGGGGAGCTGTTTTTT.

This clone has a single count. This chain joins TRBV11-1 and TRBJ1-2; 9 nucleotides line up with TRBD1. The CDR3 extends over 15 amino acids. CDR1 and CDR2 (germline): SGHAT, FQDESV (reference sequence). V lost 5 bases and J lost 8; bases outside the gene matches: 12. The CDR3 DNA reads TGTGCCAGCAGCCCGTCTTACAGGGGGCCAGAGGGCTACACCTTC. Amino acids: CASSPSYRGPEGYTF.

The chain combines TRBV5-6 with TRBJ1-1; D call uncertain. CDR1 is SGHDT, CDR2 YYEEEE, per germline. The CDR3 has 13 amino acids. The V and J ends lost 3 bases and 8 bases respectively, with 14 bases between them. CDR3 sequence (DNA): TGTGCCAGCAGCTCGGGGTCGGCAACCGAAGCTTTCTTT. Translation: CASSSGSATEAFF.

This chain links TRBV10-3 with TRBJ1-4, with a weak D call TRBD1 (6 bases). Germline loops: CDR1 ENHRY, CDR2 SYGVKD. Trimming took 9 bases from V and 7 from J, leaving 12 bases between them. The CDR3 length is 12 residues. CDR3 in DNA: TGTGCCATTGGACAGCGGCCTGAAAAACTGTTTTTT. Encoded protein: CAIGQRPEKLFF.

The V gene is TRBV7-9, the J gene TRBJ1-6; D remains ambiguous. Looked up from germline, CDR1 is SEHNR and CDR2 is FQNEAQ (reference sequence). CDR3 size: 12 residues. Deletions cut 4 bases from V and 8 bases from J, with 6 bases between. This CDR3 reads CASSSEDSPLHF. The CDR3 nucleotides read TGTGCCAGCAGCTCCGAGGATTCACCCCTCCACTTT.

V usage is TRBV30 and J usage is TRBJ2-5; D is perhaps TRBD2 (5 bases). With 5 bases removed from V and 6 bases from J, the gap between germline ends came to 22 bases. Germline assignment: CDR1 GTSNPN and CDR2 SVGIG (reference sequence). This CDR3 is 15 amino acids long. The CDR3 DNA is TGTGCCTGGGATTCCCTCGGACTCAAAGGGAAGACCCAGTACTTC. Encoded protein: CAWDSLGLKGKTQYF.

This rearrangement joins TRBV7-9 to TRBJ2-6; possible D gene TRBD2, 5 bases. Germline loops: CDR1 SEHNR, CDR2 FQNEAQ (reference sequence). The CDR3 sequence is 17 residues long. V lost 2 bases to trimming and J lost 0 bases, with 11 bases between them. CDR3 region: CASSLKVGSSGANVLTF. As DNA, the CDR3 is TGTGCCAGCAGCTTAAAGGTGGGGAGCTCTGGGGCCAACGTCCTGACTTTC.

The chain links TRBV18 to TRBJ2-5, with 7 nucleotides matching TRBD1. Germline V gene lookup returns CDR1 KGHSH and CDR2 LQKENI. Trimming at V came to 3 bases and at J to 2 bases, leaving 0 bases not matched to a gene. CDR3 length: 13 residues. CDR3 protein: CASSPGQQETQYF. CDR3 bases: TGTGCCAGCTCACCGGGACAGCAAGAGACCCAGTACTTC. Filled out from reference TRBV18 and TRBJ2-5, the complete variable domain reads NAGVMQNPRHLVRRRGQEARLRCSPMKGHSHVYWYRQLPEEGLKFMVYLQKENIIDESGMPKERFSAEFPKEGPSILRIQQVVRGDSAAYFCASSPGQQETQYFGPGTRLLVL.

This chain links TRBV5-4 with TRBJ2-7; D perhaps matches TRBD2 (5 bases). Germline V CDR1 and CDR2: SGHNT, YYREEE (reference sequence). CDR3 length: 15 amino acids. V was cut by 4 bases and J by 0 bases, with 14 bases left in between. CDR3 sequence (DNA): TGTGCCAGCAGCGGCCAAGCGGTGAGCTCCTACGAGCAGTACTTC. Residues: CASSGQAVSSYEQYF.

With respect to this clone: Other DNA sequences in the sample encode the same CDR3. This sequence joins TRBV18 and TRBJ1-1, with D possibly TRBD1 on 6 matching bases. Germline CDR1 KGHSH, CDR2 LQKENI. Trimming took off 1 base at V and 0 bases at J, with 9 bases between the two ends. The CDR3 contains 15 residues. The CDR3 loop reads CASSPRDTMNTEAFF. CDR3 DNA sequence: TGTGCCAGCTCACCACGGGACACGATGAACACTGAAGCTTTCTTT. Full variable domain (rest looked up from reference TRBV18 and TRBJ1-1): NAGVMQNPRHLVRRRGQEARLRCSPMKGHSHVYWYRQLPEEGLKFMVYLQKENIIDESGMPKERFSAEFPKEGPSILRIQQVVRGDSAAYFCASSPRDTMNTEAFFGQGTRLTVV.

This chain uses TRBV10-3 with TRBJ1-5; 8 positions agree with TRBD1. CDR3 size: 16 residues. The V gene end was trimmed by 3 bases and the J gene end by 2 bases; junction bases not matched to a gene: 6. CDR1 and CDR2 from the germline V gene are ENHRY and SYGVKD. CDR3 region: CAISDPDRAGNQPQHF. For the CDR3, the DNA is TGTGCCATCAGTGACCCGGACAGGGCGGGCAATCAGCCCCAGCATTTT.

The V and J genes are TRBV21-1 and TRBJ2-1; the D call in the table, TRBD2, was not verified against the DNA. TRBV21-1 is classified as a pseudogene. The CDR3 totals 15 residues. The CDR3 region is CASSKERKGLYEQFF. The DNA of the CDR3 is TGTGCCAGCAGCAAAGAGCGGAAGGGATTGTATGAGCAGTTCTTC.

The genes are TRBV30 and TRBJ1-1; 7 nucleotides align to TRBD1. The CDR3 runs to 14 residues. Germline-derived CDR1 and CDR2 are GTSNPN and SVGIG (reference sequence). The V gene end was trimmed by 3 bases and the J gene end by 1 base; junction bases not matched to a gene: 5. CDR3 bases: TGTGCCTGGAGAGTCGGGACAGCGAACACTGAAGCTTTCTTT. It translates to CAWRVGTANTEAFF.

The chain joins TRBV7-8 to TRBJ2-5, with no clear D. V shed 4 bases and J shed 5 bases, with 8 bases lying between them. Germline CDR1 reads SGHVS; CDR2 reads FQNEAQ. The CDR3 loop spans 12 amino acids. The CDR3 sequence is CASSSLAETQYF. In nucleotides, the CDR3 is TGTGCCAGCAGCTCGTTAGCTGAGACCCAGTACTTC.